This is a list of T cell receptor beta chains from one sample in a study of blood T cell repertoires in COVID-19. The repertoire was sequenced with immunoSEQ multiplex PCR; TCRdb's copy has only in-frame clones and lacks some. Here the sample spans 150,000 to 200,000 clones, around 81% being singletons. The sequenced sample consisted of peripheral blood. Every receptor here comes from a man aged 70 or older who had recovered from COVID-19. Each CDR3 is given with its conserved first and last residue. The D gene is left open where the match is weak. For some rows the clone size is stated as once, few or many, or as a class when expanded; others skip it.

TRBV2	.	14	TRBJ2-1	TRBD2	CASSLASGSDEQFF	TGTGCCAGCAGTTTAGCTAGCGGGAGCGATGAGCAGTTCTTC
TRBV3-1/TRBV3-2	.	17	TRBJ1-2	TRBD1	CASSQGNRGDLNYGYTF	TGTGCCAGCAGCCAAGGTAACAGGGGGGATCTAAACTATGGCTACACCTTC
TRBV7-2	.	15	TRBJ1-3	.	CASSLAGRAGNTIYF	TGTGCCAGCAGCTTAGCTGGCAGGGCTGGAAACACCATATATTTT
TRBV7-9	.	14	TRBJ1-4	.	CASSSHIQGEKLFF	TGTGCCAGCAGCTCCCATATTCAGGGGGAAAAACTGTTTTTT
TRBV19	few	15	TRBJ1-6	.	CASSISWQGGSPLHF	TGTGCCAGTAGTATATCGTGGCAGGGCGGTTCACCCCTCCACTTT
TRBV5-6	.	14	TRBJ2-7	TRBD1	CASSWGQAGYEQYF	TGTGCCAGCAGCTGGGGACAGGCGGGCTACGAGCAGTACTTC
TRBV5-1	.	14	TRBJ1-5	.	CASSLAGGGQPQHF	TGCGCCAGCAGCTTGGCGGGGGGCGGTCAGCCCCAGCATTTT
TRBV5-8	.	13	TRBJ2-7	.	CASRPTGRHEQYF	TGTGCCAGCAGACCGACAGGGAGGCACGAGCAGTACTTC
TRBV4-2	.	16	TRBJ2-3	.	CASSQAVRTSTDTQYF	TGTGCCAGCAGCCAAGCTGTGCGGACTAGCACAGATACGCAGTATTTT
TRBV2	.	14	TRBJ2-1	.	CASRAASSYNEQFF	TGTGCCAGCAGAGCGGCCTCCTCCTACAATGAGCAGTTCTTC
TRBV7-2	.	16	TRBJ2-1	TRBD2	CASSFSPPGGRVEQFF	TGTGCCAGCAGCTTTTCCCCCCCGGGAGGGCGGGTTGAGCAGTTCTTC
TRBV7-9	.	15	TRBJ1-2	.	CASSFIQGTSYGYTF	TGTGCCAGCAGCTTCATCCAGGGAACTTCCTATGGCTACACCTTC
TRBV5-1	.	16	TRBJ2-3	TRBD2	CASSLDPAGGRRTQYF	TGCGCCAGCAGCTTGGATCCAGCGGGAGGTAGGCGTACGCAGTATTTT
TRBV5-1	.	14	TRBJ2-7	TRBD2	CASSPGLADGEQYF	TGCGCCAGCAGCCCGGGACTAGCTGACGGCGAGCAGTACTTC
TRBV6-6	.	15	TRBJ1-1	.	CASSYREGIGTEAFF	TGTGCCAGCAGTTACCGGGAGGGTATAGGCACTGAAGCTTTCTTT
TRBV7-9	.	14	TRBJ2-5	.	CASSPGGSSETQYF	TGTGCCAGCAGCCCAGGAGGTAGCTCCGAGACCCAGTACTTC
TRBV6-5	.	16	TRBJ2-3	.	CASSYSSGTGTDTQYF	TGTGCCAGCAGTTACTCTAGCGGAACCGGGACAGATACGCAGTATTTT
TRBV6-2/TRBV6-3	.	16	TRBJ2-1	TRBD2	CASSYVPGTSQDEQFF	TGTGCCAGCAGTTACGTCCCCGGGACTAGCCAGGATGAGCAGTTCTTC
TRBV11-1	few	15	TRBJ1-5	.	CASSLGTGVNQPQHF	TGTGCCAGCAGCTTAGGAACCGGGGTCAATCAGCCCCAGCATTTT
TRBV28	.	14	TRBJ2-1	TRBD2	CASSSPGLAAEQFF	TGTGCCAGCAGTTCCCCCGGACTAGCGGCCGAGCAGTTCTTC
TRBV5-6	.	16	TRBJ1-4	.	CASSAITGGGNEKLFF	TGTGCCAGCAGCGCTATCACGGGGGGTGGTAATGAAAAACTGTTTTTT
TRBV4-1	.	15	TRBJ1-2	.	CASSQSEGSGYGYTF	TGCGCCAGCAGCCAATCTGAAGGAAGCGGCTATGGCTACACCTTC
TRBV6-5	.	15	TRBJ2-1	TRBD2	CASSYSSGRVDEQFF	TGTGCCAGCAGTTACTCAAGCGGGAGGGTCGATGAGCAGTTCTTC
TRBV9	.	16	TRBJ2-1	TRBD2	CASTPTSGGSYNEQFF	TGTGCCAGCACCCCGACTAGCGGGGGCTCCTACAATGAGCAGTTCTTC